This note documents a single T cell receptor (beta chain) sequence. The TCRbeta library was prepared with unique molecular identifiers. From the PCR reads, TCRdb called clonotypes with MiXCR, one entry per CDR3 protein. The sample consists of 600,000 to 700,000 distinct CDR3 sequences, roughly 15% of them appearing once. These data originate in a study of T-cell reconstitution after alpha-beta-depleted transplantation in children. V gave up 4 bases and J gave up 3 bases; unmatched junction bases: 10. This CDR3 contains 16 residues. The germline V gene encodes CDR1 SGHRS and CDR2 YFSETQ. J is TRBJ2-1 and V is TRBV5-1, with 7 bases fitting TRBD2. Material: PBMCs from the stem cell graft donor, obtained from the stem cell graft. The sequence came from a human donor who donated a stem cell graft to a child with acute myeloid leukemia. DNA for the CDR3: TGCGCCAGCAGCCCCACGCGGGGGATTGGCTACAATGAGCAGTTCTTC. Encoded protein: CASSPTRGIGYNEQFF.